The T cell receptor beta chain described here comes from a study of shared clonotypes between healthy human individuals. Execution of the assay was at deep level. TCRdb's table, derived via immunoSEQ multiplex PCR, lists solely in-frame clones and lacks some. The sample holds roughly 400,000 clones, just over 95% seen once. Material for sequencing was memory CD8+ T cells sorted from blood. The subset is: CD45RO+ cells pooled with CCR7-negative TemRA cells. The sequence was collected from a man aged 25-45 years in good health.

CDR3 bases: TGTGCCAGCATTAGGTCAGAGAACACTGAAGCTTTCTTT. Translated, it gives CASIRSENTEAFF. The chain uses TRBV2 and TRBJ1-1; D call uncertain. Germline CDR1 reads SNHLY; CDR2 reads FYNNEI. The CDR3 is made up of 13 amino acids. The V end was cut by 7 bases, the J end by 1 base, with 10 bases between.